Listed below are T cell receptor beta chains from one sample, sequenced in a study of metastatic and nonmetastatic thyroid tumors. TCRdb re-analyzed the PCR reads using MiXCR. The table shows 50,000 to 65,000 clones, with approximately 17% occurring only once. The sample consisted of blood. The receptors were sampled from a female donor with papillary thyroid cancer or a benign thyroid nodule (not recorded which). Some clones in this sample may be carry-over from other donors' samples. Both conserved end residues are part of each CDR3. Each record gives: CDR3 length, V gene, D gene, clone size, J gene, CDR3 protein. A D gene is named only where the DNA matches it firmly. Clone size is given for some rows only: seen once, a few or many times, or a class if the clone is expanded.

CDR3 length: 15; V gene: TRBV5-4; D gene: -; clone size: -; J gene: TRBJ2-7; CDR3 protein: CSSSLGTGSSYEQYF
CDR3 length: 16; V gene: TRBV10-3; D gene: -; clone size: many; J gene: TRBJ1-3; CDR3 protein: CAITEGRAMAGNTIYF
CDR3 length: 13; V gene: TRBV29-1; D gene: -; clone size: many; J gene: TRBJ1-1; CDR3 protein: CSVLGYGNTEAFF
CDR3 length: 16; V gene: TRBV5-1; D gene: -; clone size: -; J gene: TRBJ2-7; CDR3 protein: CSSSLGSRRLLPEQYF
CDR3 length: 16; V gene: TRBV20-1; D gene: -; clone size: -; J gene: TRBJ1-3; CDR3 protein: CSSRDRTREAGNTIYF
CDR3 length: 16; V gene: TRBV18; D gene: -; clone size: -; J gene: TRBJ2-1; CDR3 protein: CASSPKAGSSYNEQFF
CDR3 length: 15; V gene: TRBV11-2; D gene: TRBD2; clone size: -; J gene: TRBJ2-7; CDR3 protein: CASSPLAGGGGEQYF
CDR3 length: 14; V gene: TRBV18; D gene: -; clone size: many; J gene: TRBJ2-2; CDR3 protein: CASSEAVSTGELFF
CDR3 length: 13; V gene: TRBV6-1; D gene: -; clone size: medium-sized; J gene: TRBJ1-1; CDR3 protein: CASSVGINTEAFF
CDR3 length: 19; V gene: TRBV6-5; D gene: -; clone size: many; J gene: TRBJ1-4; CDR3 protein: CASRTDQGSGLKWREKLFF
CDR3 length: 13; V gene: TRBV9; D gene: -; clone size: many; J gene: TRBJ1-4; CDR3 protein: CASSVEVGEKLFF
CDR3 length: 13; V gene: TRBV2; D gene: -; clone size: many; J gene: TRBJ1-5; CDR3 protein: CASRGGSNQPQHF
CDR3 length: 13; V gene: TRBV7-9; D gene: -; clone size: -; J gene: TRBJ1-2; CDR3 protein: CASSPDSRDSYTF
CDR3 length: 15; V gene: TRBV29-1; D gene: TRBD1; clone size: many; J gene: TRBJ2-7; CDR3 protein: CSVEVSDRVSYEQYF
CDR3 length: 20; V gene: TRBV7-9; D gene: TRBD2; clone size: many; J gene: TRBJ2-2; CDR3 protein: CASSKSLAGGFGIDTGELFF
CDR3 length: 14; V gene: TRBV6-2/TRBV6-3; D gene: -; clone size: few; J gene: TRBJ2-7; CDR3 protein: CASSPGPRLRWQYF
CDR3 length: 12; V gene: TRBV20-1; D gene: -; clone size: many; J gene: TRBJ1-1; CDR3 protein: CTPRGSVAEAFF
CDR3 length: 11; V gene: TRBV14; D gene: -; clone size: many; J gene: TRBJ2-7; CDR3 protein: CASSPGREQYF
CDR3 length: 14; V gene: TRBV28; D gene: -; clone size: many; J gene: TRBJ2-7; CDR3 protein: CASSPSESSYEQYF
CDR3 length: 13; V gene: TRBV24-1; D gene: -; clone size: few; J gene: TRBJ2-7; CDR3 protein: CATSGGMPHEQYF
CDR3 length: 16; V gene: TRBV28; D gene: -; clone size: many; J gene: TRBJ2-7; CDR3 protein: CASSTSVGATSYEQYF
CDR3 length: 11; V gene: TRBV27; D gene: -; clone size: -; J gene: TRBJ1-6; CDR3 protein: CAPQMSSPLHF